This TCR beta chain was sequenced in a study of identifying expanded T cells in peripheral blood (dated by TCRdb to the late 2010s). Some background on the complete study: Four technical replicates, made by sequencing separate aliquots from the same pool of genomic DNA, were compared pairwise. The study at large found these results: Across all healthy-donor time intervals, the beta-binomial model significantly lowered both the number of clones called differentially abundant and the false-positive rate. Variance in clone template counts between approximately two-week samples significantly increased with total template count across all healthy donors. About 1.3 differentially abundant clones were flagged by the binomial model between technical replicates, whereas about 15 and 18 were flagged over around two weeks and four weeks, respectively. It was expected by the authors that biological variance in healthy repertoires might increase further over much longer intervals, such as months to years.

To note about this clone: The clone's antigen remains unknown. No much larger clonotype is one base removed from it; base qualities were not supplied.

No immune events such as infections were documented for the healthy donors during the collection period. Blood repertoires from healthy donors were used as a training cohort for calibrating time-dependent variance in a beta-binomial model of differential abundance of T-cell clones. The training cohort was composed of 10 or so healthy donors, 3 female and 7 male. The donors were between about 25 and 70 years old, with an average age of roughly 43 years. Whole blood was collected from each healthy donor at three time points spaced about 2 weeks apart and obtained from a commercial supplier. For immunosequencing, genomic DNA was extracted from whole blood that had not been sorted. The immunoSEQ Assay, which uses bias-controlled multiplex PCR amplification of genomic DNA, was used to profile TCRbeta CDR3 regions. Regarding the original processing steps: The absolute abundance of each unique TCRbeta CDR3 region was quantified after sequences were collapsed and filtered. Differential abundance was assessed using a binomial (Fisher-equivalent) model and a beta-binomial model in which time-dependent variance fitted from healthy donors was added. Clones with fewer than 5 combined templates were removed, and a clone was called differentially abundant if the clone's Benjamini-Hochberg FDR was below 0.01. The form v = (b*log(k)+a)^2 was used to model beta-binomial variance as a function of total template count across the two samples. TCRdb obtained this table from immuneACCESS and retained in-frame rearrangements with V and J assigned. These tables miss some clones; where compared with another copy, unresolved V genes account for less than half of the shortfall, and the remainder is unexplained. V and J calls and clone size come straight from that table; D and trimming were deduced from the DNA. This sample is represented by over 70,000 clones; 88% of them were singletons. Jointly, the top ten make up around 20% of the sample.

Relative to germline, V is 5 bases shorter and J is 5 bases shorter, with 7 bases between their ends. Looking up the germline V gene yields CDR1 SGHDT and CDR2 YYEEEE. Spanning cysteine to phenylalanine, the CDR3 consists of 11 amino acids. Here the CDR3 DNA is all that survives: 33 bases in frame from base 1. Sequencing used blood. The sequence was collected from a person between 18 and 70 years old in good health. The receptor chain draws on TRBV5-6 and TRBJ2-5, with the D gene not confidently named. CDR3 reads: CASSLTETQYF. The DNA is TGTGCCAGCAGTCTTACGGAGACCCAGTACTTC.